The TCR beta chain under discussion was sequenced for a study of T cell responses to AZD1222 COVID-19 vaccine. This table comes from immunoSEQ multiplex PCR, and its TCRdb copy is limited to in-frame clones, with some not included. The table lists fewer than 110,000 clones, 91% of them singletons, with roughly 44% in the top ten. The ends were cut back, 5 bases at V and 6 bases at J, with 11 bases in the middle. This CDR3 region has 13 residues. Germline-derived CDR1 and CDR2 are MNHEY and SMNVEV (reference sequence). The input for sequencing was peripheral blood, taken on day 0 of AZD1222 vaccination. The chain combines TRBV27 with TRBJ1-5; D is possibly TRBD1 (5 bases). The TCR was taken from an adult in good health. CDR3 sequence reads: CASSSRVAQPQHF. The CDR3 DNA follows: TGTGCCAGCAGTAGCAGGGTTGCTCAGCCCCAGCATTTT.